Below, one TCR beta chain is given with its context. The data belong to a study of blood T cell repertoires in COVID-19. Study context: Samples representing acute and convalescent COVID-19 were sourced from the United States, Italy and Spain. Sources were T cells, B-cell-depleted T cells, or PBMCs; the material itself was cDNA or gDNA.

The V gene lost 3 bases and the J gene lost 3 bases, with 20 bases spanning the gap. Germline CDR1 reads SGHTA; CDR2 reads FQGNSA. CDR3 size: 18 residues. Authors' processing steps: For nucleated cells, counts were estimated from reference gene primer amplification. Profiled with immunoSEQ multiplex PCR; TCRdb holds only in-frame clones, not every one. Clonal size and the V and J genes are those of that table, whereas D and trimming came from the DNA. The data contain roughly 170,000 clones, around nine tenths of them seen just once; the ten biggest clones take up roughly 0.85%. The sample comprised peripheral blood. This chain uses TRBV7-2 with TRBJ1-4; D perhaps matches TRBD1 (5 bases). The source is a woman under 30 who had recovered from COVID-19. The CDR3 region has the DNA TGTGCCAGCAGCTTTGACGTTGTGGGGGGAACGGCTAATGAAAAACTGTTTTTT. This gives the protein CASSFDVVGGTANEKLFF.